The 13 T cell receptor beta chains below come from one sample, sequenced in a study of blood T cells in healthy people across ages. Using a J-beta primer mix together with a sample-barcoded 5' primer, a second PCR was run for roughly 7 to 12 cycles. One entry per CDR3 protein, called by TCRdb with MiXCR from the 5' RACE reads. The sample lists hundreds of thousands of distinct CDR3 sequences; 40% to 65% were seen once. The sample comprised blood. The receptors here all came from an elderly woman in good health.

The chain uses TRBV28 and TRBJ1-6, with TRBD1 identical over 10 bases. The germline CDR1 and CDR2 sequences are MDHEN and SYDVKM. Trimming took 8 bases from V and 9 from J; bases not matched to a gene: 7. The CDR3 covers 14 residues. In nucleotides, the CDR3 is TGTGCCAGCCTAGGGGACAGGGGCCCTTCACCCCTCCACTTT. This sequence encodes CASLGDRGPSPLHF.

The chain combines TRBV5-5 with TRBJ2-5, with TRBD1 as a possible D gene (6 bases). The CDR3 length is 16 residues. CDR1 is SGHKS and CDR2 is YYEKEE in the germline V gene (reference sequence). The V and J ends lost 4 bases and 11 bases respectively, with 27 bases between them. CDR3 amino acids: CASSQIGTSQHNEQYF. In DNA form, the CDR3 reads TGTGCCAGCAGCCAGATCGGGACATCCCAACACAATGAGCAGTACTTC.

The chain joins TRBV2 to TRBJ2-5; D is perhaps TRBD1 (6 bases). CDR3 length: 13 amino acids. Trimming took off 10 bases at V and 2 bases at J, with 14 bases between the two ends. CDR1 is SNHLY and CDR2 is FYNNEI in the germline V gene. CDR3 amino acids: CANRKGVQETQYF. In nucleotides, the CDR3 is TGTGCCAATAGGAAGGGGGTACAAGAGACCCAGTACTTC.

This clonotype has ten or more counts. The chain is built from TRBV25-1 and TRBJ2-7; D assignment may be TRBD1 or TRBD2 (6 bases each). The CDR3 totals 16 residues. Per germline, CDR1 MGHDK and CDR2 SYGVNS. Trimming took off 4 bases at V and 3 bases at J, with 19 bases between the two ends. The CDR3: CASSAGDTSVIYEQYF. The CDR3 region has the DNA TGTGCCAGCAGTGCGGGGGACACAAGTGTAATCTACGAGCAGTACTTC.

The J gene is TRBJ1-5, the V gene TRBV25-1; 10 bases align to TRBD1. Germline V gives CDR1 MGHDK, CDR2 SYGVNS. V gave up 4 bases and J gave up 5 bases; unmatched junction bases: 5. The CDR3 runs to 15 residues. This CDR3 reads CASSALGTGDQPQHF. Written as DNA, the CDR3 is TGTGCCAGCAGTGCTCTCGGGACAGGGGATCAGCCCCAGCATTTT.

This clonotype was seen only once. V is TRBV12-3 or TRBV12-4 and J is TRBJ2-3; 9 bases line up with TRBD1. The junction had 5 bases not matched to a gene; V was cut back by 3 bases and J by 1 base. The CDR3 contains 16 residues. The DNA for the CDR3 is TGTGCCAGCAGTTTGGGGGACAGGGACGGCACAGATACGCAGTATTTT. This codes for CASSLGDRDGTDTQYF.

This clonotype showed up just a few times. The chain carries TRBV11-2 and TRBJ1-1; tentatively, D is TRBD1 (6 bases). Germline V CDR1 and CDR2: SGHAT, FQNNGV. This CDR3 is 14 amino acids long. The V and J ends lost 7 bases and 8 bases respectively, with 20 bases between them. The CDR3 protein is CASTLVGQLREAFF. CDR3 sequence (DNA): TGTGCCAGCACCCTAGTCGGACAGCTCAGGGAAGCTTTCTTT. Variable domain in full (rest from reference TRBV11-2 and TRBJ1-1): EAGVAQSPRYKIIEKRQSVAFWCNPISGHATLYWYQQILGQGPKLLIQFQNNGVVDDSQLPKDRFSAERLKGVDSTLKIQPAKLEDSAVYLCASTLVGQLREAFFGQGTRLTVV.

J is TRBJ1-1 and V is TRBV4-3; 9 bases are a match to TRBD1. The germline gives CDR1 LGHNA, CDR2 YSLEER. J lost 5 bases, V lost 2 bases, and 6 bases had no gene match. CDR3 length equals 15 residues. The CDR3 is CASSQTGTGYTEAFF. The DNA of the CDR3 is TGCGCCAGCAGCCAAACCGGGACAGGGTATACTGAAGCTTTCTTT.

This clonotype has more than one count but fewer than ten. The V call is TRBV6-5, the J call TRBJ2-1; D assignment may be TRBD1 or TRBD2 (5 bases each). Trimming cost V 1 base and J 8 bases, with 12 bases left between them. Germline lookup yields CDR1 MNHEY and CDR2 SVGAGI. The CDR3 covers 14 residues. This chain's CDR3 is CASSYYGQGHEQFF. In DNA form, the CDR3 reads TGTGCCAGCAGTTACTATGGGCAGGGACATGAGCAGTTCTTC.

This clonotype turned up a few times. The chain employs TRBV30 and TRBJ2-1, with D perhaps assigned TRBD1 or TRBD2 (5 bases each). The germline V and J ends were trimmed by 8 bases and 9 bases, with 17 bases remaining between them. The CDR3 loop spans 12 amino acids. The germline CDR1 and CDR2 sequences are GTSNPN and SVGIG (reference sequence). CDR3 in amino acids: CARGRGTGEQFF. The CDR3 nucleotides are TGTGCCCGGGGAAGGGGTACCGGTGAGCAGTTCTTC.

V is TRBV29-1 and J is TRBJ2-1; 10 nucleotides match TRBD1. In germline, CDR1 is SQVTM, CDR2 ANQGSEA. J gave up 2 bases and V 6 bases, and 7 bases lay outside the gene matches. The CDR3 extends over 15 amino acids. The DNA for the CDR3 is TGCAGCGTAGCCGGGACAGGGGATACCTACAATGAGCAGTTCTTC. As protein: CSVAGTGDTYNEQFF.

The chain couples TRBV7-2 to TRBJ2-1; 9 bases agree with TRBD2. The germline V gene encodes CDR1 SGHTA and CDR2 FQGNSA. The CDR3 runs to 16 residues. The V gene end was trimmed by 5 bases and the J gene end by 5 bases; junction bases not matched to a gene: 10. CDR3 in DNA: TGTGCCAGCAGCGAGAGGCCTGCGGGGGGGCACAATGAGCAGTTCTTC. It specifies CASSERPAGGHNEQFF.

V is TRBV5-1 and J is TRBJ1-1, with 7 bases identical to TRBD1. Germline loops: CDR1 SGHRS, CDR2 YFSETQ. The CDR3 is 14 amino acids. Germline trimming cut 4 bases from V and 4 bases from J; bases unmatched to any gene: 7. The CDR3 loop is CASSPGTEVTEAFF. DNA for the CDR3: TGCGCCAGCAGCCCCGGGACAGAGGTCACTGAAGCTTTCTTT.